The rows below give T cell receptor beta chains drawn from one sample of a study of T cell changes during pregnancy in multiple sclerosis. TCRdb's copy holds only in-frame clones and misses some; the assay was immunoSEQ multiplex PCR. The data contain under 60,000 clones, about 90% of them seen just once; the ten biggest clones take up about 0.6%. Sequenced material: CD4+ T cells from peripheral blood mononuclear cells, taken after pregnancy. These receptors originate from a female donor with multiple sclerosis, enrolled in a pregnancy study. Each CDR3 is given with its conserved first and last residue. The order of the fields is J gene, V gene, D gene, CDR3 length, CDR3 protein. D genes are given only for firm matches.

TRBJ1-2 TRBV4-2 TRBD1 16 CASSRSKGQGVFGYTF
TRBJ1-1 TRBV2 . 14 CASTFATANTEAFF
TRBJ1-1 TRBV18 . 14 CASSRETGGTEAFF
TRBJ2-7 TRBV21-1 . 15 CASSNPGTATYEQYF
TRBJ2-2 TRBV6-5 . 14 CASRGQSGTGELFF
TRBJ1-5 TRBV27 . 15 CASSLSITGKQPQHF
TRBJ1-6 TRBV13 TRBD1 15 CASSFMTGHNSPLHF
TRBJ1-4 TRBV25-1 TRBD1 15 CASSDPQGAAEKLFF
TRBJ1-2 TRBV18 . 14 CASSPGQQNYGYTF
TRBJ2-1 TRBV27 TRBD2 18 CASSSLGLADSSYNEQFF
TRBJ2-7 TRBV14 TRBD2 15 CASSLTSGRGYEQYF
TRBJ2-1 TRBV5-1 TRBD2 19 CASSLRVTSGSETYNEQFF
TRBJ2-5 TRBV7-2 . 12 CASSLAIEAQYF
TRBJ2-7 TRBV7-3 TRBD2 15 CASSLHASGGYEQYF
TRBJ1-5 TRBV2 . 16 CASSPSGTRTDQPQHF
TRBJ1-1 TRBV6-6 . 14 CASSSPTMGTEAFF
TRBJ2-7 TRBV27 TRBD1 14 CASRPTGIFYEQYF
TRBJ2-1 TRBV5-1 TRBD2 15 CASSLLAGGPYEQFF
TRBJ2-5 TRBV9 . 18 CASSVGNGGSGFSETQYF
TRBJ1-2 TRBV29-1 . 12 CSVEGPIYGYTF
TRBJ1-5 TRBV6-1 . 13 CASSFGGDQPQHF
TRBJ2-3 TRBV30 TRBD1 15 CAWDWTGGSSDTQYF
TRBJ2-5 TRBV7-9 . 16 CASTPLRLATQETQYF
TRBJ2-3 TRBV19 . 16 CASSYTTSGEPDTQYF
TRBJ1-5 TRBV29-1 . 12 CSVRQDNQPQHF
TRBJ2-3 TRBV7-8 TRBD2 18 CASSRDQRLAGNTDTQYF
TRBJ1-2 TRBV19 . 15 CASRDWGGLGNGYTF
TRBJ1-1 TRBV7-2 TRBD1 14 CASSRETGVTEAFF
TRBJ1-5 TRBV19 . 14 CASSIALSNQPQHF
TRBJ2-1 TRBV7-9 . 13 CASSLNQGYEQFF
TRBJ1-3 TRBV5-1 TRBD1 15 CASSIDRGLGNTIYF
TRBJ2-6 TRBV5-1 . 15 CASSQVSSGANVLTF
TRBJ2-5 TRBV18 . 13 CASSPSLGETQYF
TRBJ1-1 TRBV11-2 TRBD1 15 CASSSTGRKNTEAFF
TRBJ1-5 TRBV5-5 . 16 CASSTVAGDSNQPQHF
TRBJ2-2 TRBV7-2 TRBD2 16 CASSPRLAGRTGELFF
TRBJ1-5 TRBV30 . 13 CAWSEGVNQPQHF
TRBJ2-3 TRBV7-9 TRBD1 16 CASSLIPPGQTDTQYF
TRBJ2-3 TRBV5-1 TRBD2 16 CASSLAWDYGTDTQYF
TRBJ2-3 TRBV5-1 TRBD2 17 CASSPRLAGVRTDTQYF
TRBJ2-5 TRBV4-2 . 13 CASSTGLQETQYF
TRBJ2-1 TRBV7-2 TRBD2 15 CASSLDGTSVNEQFF
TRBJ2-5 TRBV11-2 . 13 CASSLGQLGPQYF
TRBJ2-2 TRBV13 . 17 CASSRDFNAANTGELFF
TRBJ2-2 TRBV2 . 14 CASRGILNTGELFF